The clone carrying this T cell receptor (beta chain) has at least ten counts. The antigen remains unidentified. The record originates from a study of regulatory T cells in long-lasting Graves disease. In the study overall: The study enrolled newly diagnosed Graves' patients on antithyroid drugs under 3 months.

Study-wide points: Persistent disease was characterized by preferential usage of TRBV28, TRBJ1-2 and TRBJ2-5. Study was limited to peripheral blood, excluding thyroid tissue.

V gave up 3 bases and J gave up 0 bases, with 3 bases separating them. The CDR3 runs 11 residues. Germline CDR1 DFQATT, CDR2 SNEGSKA (reference sequence). For TCR beta, libraries came from iRepertoire HTBI primers and Arm-PCR of CDR3 regions. Each CDR3 protein gets one entry after TCRdb re-called the multiplex PCR reads with MiXCR. The sample lists 550,000 to 700,000 distinct CDR3 sequences; roughly 15% were seen once. Time point indicated: newly diagnosed GD, antithyroid drugs for less than 3 months. The TCR library was prepared using RNA isolated from PBMCs. American Thyroid Association guidelines were used to diagnose Graves' disease. The sample was also linked to a second study, of T cells in Graves' hyperthyroidism and ophthalmopathy.

The rearrangement joins TRBV20-1 to TRBJ2-7, with no clear D. The sequencing used peripheral blood mononuclear cells (PBMCs), collected at new diagnosis, from a patient treated with antithyroid drugs. This sequence originates from a man younger than 35 with Graves disease. The CDR3 loop reads CSASLSYEQYF. The CDR3 DNA reads as TGCAGTGCTAGTCTCTCCTACGAGCAGTACTTC.